A single sample gave rise to the 6 T cell receptor beta chains below, sequenced in a study of CD8 T cells in Susac syndrome. Random hexamers were used to reverse transcribe roughly 0.5 to 1 ug of RNA. TCRdb reprocessed the immunoSEQ multiplex PCR reads with MiXCR, giving one entry per CDR3 protein. Of approximately 100,000 distinct CDR3 sequences in the sample, roughly 94% were seen once. What was sequenced was CD8+ T cells from PBMCs. These receptors all stem from a human donor with Susac syndrome.

This clonotype was seen just once. This chain connects TRBV12-3 or TRBV12-4 to TRBJ1-4; 7 bases are a match to TRBD1. CDR3 length: 14 residues. Trimming at V came to 5 bases and at J to 7 bases, leaving 7 bases not matched to a gene. CDR3 nucleotides: TGTGCCAGCAGTCTCGGGACAGCTAGTGAAAAACTGTTTTTT. This gives the protein CASSLGTASEKLFF.

This clonotype was seen once. This rearrangement joins TRBV29-1 to TRBJ2-7, with D perhaps matching TRBD1 or TRBD2 (5 bases each). Between the trimmed V and J ends, which lost 4 bases and 5 bases, there was a span of 12 bases. The CDR3 spans 12 residues. CDR1 and CDR2 from the germline V gene are SQVTM and ANQGSEA. CDR3: CSVVGMGDEQYF. In nucleotides, the CDR3 is TGCAGCGTTGTGGGGATGGGGGACGAGCAGTACTTC.

The chain carries TRBV18 and TRBJ2-1; D remains ambiguous. The germline V and J ends were trimmed by 3 bases and 7 bases, with 10 bases remaining between them. CDR1 and CDR2 from the germline V gene are KGHSH and LQKENI. The CDR3 extends over 13 amino acids. The CDR3 DNA sequence: TGTGCCAGCTCACCCACCACTGGGAATGAGCAGTTCTTC. This codes for CASSPTTGNEQFF.

The chain is built from TRBV2 and TRBJ2-1; 10 nucleotides line up with TRBD2. Losses at the gene ends were 6 bases for V and 3 bases for J; bases not matched to a gene: 5. CDR1 is SNHLY and CDR2 is FYNNEI in the germline V gene. The CDR3 consists of 15 residues. The CDR3 DNA follows: TGTGCCAGCAGCGAGCGGGGGGGCCACTACAATGAGCAGTTCTTC. Protein: CASSERGGHYNEQFF.

J is TRBJ2-1 and V is TRBV2; D possibly corresponds to TRBD2 (6 bases). The CDR3 is 15 amino acids. The V gene lost 7 bases and the J gene lost 0 bases, with 13 bases spanning the gap. Germline V gene sequence: CDR1 SNHLY, CDR2 FYNNEI. The CDR3 region has the DNA TGTGCCAGCAAGAGGGACTCTAGCTCCTACAATGAGCAGTTCTTC. Residues: CASKRDSSSYNEQFF.

The genes are TRBV7-9 and TRBJ2-4; possibly TRBD1 for D (5 bases). The CDR3 spans 13 residues. Trimming took 5 bases from V and 5 from J, leaving 10 bases between them. The germline V gene encodes CDR1 SEHNR and CDR2 FQNEAQ (reference sequence). The CDR3 spells CASSILRENIQYF. CDR3 bases: TGTGCCAGCAGCATCCTCAGGGAAAACATTCAGTACTTC.